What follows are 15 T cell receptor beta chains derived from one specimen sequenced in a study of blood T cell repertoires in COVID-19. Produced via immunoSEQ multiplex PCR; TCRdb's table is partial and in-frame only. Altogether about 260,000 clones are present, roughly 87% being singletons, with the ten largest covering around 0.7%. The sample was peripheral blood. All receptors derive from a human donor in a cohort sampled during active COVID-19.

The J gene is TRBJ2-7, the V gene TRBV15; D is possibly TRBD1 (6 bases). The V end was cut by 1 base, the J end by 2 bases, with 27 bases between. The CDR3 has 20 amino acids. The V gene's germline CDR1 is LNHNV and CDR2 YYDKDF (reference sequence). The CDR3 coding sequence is TGTGCCACCAGCAGAGGCCTTTGGGAAGAACGGATTAGGGGGACCTACGAGCAGTACTTC. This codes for CATSRGLWEERIRGTYEQYF. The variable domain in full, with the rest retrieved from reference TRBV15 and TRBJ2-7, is DAMVIQNPRYQVTQFGKPVTLSCSQTLNHNVMYWYQQKSSQAPKLLFHYYDKDFNNEADTPDNFQSRRPNTSFCFLDIRSPGLGDTAMYLCATSRGLWEERIRGTYEQYFGPGTRLTVT.

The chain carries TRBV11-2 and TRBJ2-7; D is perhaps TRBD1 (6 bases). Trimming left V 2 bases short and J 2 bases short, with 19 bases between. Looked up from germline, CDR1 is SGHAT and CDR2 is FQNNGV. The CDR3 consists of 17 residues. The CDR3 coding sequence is TGTGCCAGCAGCTTACTGGGAATCCGACAGGCCGCCTACGAGCAGTACTTC. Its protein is CASSLLGIRQAAYEQYF.

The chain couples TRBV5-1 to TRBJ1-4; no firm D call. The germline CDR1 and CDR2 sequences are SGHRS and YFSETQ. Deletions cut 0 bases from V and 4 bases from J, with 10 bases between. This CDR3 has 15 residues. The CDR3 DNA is TGCGCCAGCAGCTTGGGTTCAGGCCTTAATGAAAAACTGTTTTTT. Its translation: CASSLGSGLNEKLFF.

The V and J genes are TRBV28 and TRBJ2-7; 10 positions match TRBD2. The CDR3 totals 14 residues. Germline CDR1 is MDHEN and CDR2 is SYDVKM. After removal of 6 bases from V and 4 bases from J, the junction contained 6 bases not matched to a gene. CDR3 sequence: CASSAGGLAYEQYF. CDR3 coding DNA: TGTGCCAGCAGCGCAGGGGGACTAGCGTACGAGCAGTACTTC.

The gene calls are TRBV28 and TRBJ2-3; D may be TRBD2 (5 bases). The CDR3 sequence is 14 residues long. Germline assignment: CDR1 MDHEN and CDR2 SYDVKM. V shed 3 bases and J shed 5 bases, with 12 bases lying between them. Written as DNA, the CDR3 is TGTGCCAGCAGTTTGGAGTTTCGGGGAGATACGCAGTATTTT. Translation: CASSLEFRGDTQYF. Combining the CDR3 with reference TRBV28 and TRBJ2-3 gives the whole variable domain DVKVTQSSRYLVKRTGEKVFLECVQDMDHENMFWYRQDPGLGLRLIYFSYDVKMKEKGDIPEGYSVSREKKERFSLILESASTNQTSMYLCASSLEFRGDTQYFGPGTRLTVL.

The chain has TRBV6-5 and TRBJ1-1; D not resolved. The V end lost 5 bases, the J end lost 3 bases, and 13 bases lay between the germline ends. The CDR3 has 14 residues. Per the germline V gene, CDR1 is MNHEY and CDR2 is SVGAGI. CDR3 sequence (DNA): TGTGCCAGCAGTAGGCGGGAGGTGGACACTGAAGCTTTCTTT. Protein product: CASSRREVDTEAFF.

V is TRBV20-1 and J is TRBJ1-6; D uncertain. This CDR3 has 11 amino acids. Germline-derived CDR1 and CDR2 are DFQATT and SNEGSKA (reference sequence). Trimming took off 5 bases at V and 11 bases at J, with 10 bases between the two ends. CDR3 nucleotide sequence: TGCAGTGCTTCGGGAGCGGCACCCCTCCACTTT. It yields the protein CSASGAAPLHF.

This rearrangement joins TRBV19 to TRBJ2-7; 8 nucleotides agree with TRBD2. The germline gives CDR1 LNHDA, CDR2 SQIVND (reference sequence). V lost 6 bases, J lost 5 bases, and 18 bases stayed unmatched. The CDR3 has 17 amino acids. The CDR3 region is CASSHRRREAVVDEQYF. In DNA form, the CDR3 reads TGTGCCAGTAGCCATCGACGGCGGGAGGCCGTGGTAGACGAGCAGTACTTC.

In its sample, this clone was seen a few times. The CDR3 nucleotides read TGTGCCAGCAGTCTAGACAGGAACAGACCTTACGAGCAGTACTTC. It yields the protein CASSLDRNRPYEQYF. J is TRBJ2-7 and V is TRBV3-1 (or the pseudogene TRBV3-2); possibly TRBD1 for D (6 bases). Between the trimmed V and J ends, which lost 6 bases and 4 bases, there was a span of 19 bases. CDR1 and CDR2 from the germline V gene are LGHDT and YNNKEL (reference sequence). The CDR3 totals 15 residues.

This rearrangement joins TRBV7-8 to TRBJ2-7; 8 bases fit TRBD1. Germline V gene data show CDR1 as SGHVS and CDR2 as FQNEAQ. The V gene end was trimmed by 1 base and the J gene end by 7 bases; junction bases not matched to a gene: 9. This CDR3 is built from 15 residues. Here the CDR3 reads CASSLVSRGLGEQYF. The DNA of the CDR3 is TGTGCCAGCAGCTTAGTAAGCAGGGGGCTCGGAGAGCAGTACTTC.

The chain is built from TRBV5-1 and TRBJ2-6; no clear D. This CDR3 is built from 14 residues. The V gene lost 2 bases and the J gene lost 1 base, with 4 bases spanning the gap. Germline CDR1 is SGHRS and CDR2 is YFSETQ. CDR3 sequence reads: CASSLLSGANVLTF. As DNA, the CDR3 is TGCGCCAGCAGCTTATTATCTGGGGCCAACGTCCTGACTTTC.

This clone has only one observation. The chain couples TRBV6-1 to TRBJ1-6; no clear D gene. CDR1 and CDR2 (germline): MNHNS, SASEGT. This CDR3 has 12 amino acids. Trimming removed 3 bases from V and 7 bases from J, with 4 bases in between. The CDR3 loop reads CASSERNSPLHF. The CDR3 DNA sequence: TGTGCCAGCAGTGAGCGGAATTCACCCCTCCACTTT.

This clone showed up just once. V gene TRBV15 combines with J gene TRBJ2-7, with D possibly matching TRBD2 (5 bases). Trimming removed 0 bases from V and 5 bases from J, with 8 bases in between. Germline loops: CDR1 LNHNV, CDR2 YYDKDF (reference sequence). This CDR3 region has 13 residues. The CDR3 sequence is CATSRDLLDEQYF. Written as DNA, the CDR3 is TGTGCCACCAGCAGAGATCTACTAGACGAGCAGTACTTC.

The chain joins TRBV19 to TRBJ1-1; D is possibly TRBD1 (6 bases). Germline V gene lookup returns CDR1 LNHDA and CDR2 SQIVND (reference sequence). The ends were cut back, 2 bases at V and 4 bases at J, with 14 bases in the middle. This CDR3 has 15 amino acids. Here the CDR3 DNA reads TGTGCCAGTAGTATAAGGGGACATGATAGCACTGAAGCTTTCTTT. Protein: CASSIRGHDSTEAFF.

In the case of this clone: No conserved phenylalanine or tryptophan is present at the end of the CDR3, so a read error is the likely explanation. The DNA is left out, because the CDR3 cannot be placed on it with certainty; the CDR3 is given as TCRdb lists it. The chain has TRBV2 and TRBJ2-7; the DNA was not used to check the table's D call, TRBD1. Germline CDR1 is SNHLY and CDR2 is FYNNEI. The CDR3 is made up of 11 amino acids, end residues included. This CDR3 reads CASGQGSVLKI.